The 17 T cell receptor beta chains below all came from one sample that was sequenced in a study of cytomegalovirus exposure and HLA in healthy donors. The PCR employed 60 Vbeta primers together with 13 Jbeta primers. Libraries were prepared by immunoSEQ multiplex PCR; TCRdb keeps only in-frame clonotypes and omits some of them. The sample lists 150,000 or so clones, approximately 85% occurring once. The sequenced sample consisted of PBMCs. These receptors all stem from a man aged 18 to 29 in good health and CMV-seropositive.

This chain uses TRBV2 with TRBJ2-7, with TRBD2 matching 9 bases. Germline V gene data show CDR1 as SNHLY and CDR2 as FYNNEI. After removal of 7 bases from V and 2 bases from J, the junction contained 6 bases not matched to a gene. CDR3 length equals 14 residues. The CDR3 region has the DNA TGTGCCAGCATTATAGCGGGGGAGCCCTACGAGCAGTACTTC. This sequence encodes CASIIAGEPYEQYF. The variable domain in full, with the rest retrieved from reference TRBV2 and TRBJ2-7, is EPEVTQTPSHQVTQMGQEVILRCVPISNHLYFYWYRQILGQKVEFLVSFYNNEISEKSEIFDDQFSVERPDGSNFTLKIRSTKLEDSAMYFCASIIAGEPYEQYFGPGTRLTVT.

V is TRBV4-1 and J is TRBJ2-7; TRBD2 matches at 7 bases. Trimming cost V 0 bases and J 2 bases; bases outside gene matches: 10. The germline gives CDR1 MGHRA, CDR2 YSYEKL. The CDR3 has 17 amino acids. The CDR3 reads CASSQEGGNNPTYEQYF. The CDR3 DNA is TGCGCCAGCAGCCAAGAGGGAGGGAACAACCCCACCTACGAGCAGTACTTC.

This clone has only one observation. The rearrangement joins TRBV20-1 to TRBJ2-7; D is possibly TRBD2 (6 bases). CDR3 length: 11 amino acids. Per germline, CDR1 DFQATT and CDR2 SNEGSKA (reference sequence). V lost 7 bases and J 3 bases, leaving 10 bases between the germline ends. CDR3 sequence reads: CSVAAFYEQYF. CDR3 coding DNA: TGCAGTGTAGCGGCCTTCTACGAGCAGTACTTC.

The chain has TRBV2 and TRBJ2-1; TRBD1 aligns across 8 bases. This CDR3 comprises 16 residues. V shed 2 bases and J 0 bases; nucleotides not matched to a gene: 3. The germline V gene encodes CDR1 SNHLY and CDR2 FYNNEI. Here the CDR3 reads CASSEQGASSYNEQFF. In nucleotides, the CDR3 is TGTGCCAGCAGTGAACAGGGGGCGAGCTCCTACAATGAGCAGTTCTTC.

This clone is a singleton in its sample. The chain combines TRBV7-9 with TRBJ2-7; TRBD2 aligns across 7 bases. CDR3 length equals 16 residues. Germline V gene sequence: CDR1 SEHNR, CDR2 FQNEAQ (reference sequence). V shed 5 bases, J shed 2 bases, and the junction held 12 bases outside the gene matches. The CDR3 DNA sequence: TGTGCCAGCAGCCCCCCCTGGGAGGGACGGACCTACGAGCAGTACTTC. Translating it yields CASSPPWEGRTYEQYF.

In regard to this clone: A junction boundary mismatches the germline segment, possibly from a read error. This chain connects TRBV30 to TRBJ1-1, with a possible D match to TRBD1 (5 bases). This CDR3 spans 14 amino acids. Germline V lookup: CDR1 GTSNPN, CDR2 SVGIG (reference sequence). CDR3 sequence reads: CARSSGQSNTEAFF. In nucleotides, the CDR3 is TGTGCCCGGAGCTCTGGACAATCGAACACTGAAGCTTTCTTT.

Comment on this clone: At one of its ends the junction is not consistent with the germline gene, which may arise from a read error. The gene calls are TRBV2 and TRBJ2-5, with TRBD1 matching over 7 bases. CDR1 and CDR2 from the germline V gene are SNHLY and FYNNEI. The CDR3 length is 11 residues. The CDR3 DNA reads TGTGCCAGCAGCGAAGGACAGGCGGAGCACTTC. The encoded protein is CASSEGQAEHF.

V and J are TRBV4-2 and TRBJ2-5; possible D gene TRBD2, 6 bases. Germline lookup yields CDR1 LGHNA and CDR2 YNFKEQ. This CDR3 region has 16 residues. Trimming removed 5 bases from V and 2 bases from J, with 18 bases in between. DNA of the CDR3: TGTGCCAGCAGCGAAGGAGTGGGTCTAGCGCAAGAGACCCAGTACTTC. This encodes CASSEGVGLAQETQYF.

V is TRBV14 and J is TRBJ1-2; 8 bases fit TRBD1. V shed 4 bases and J 4 bases; nucleotides not matched to a gene: 17. The CDR3 is 18 residues long. Germline V gene lookup returns CDR1 SGHDN and CDR2 FVKESK. CDR3 sequence: CASSPWKPGQESFYGYTF. Here the CDR3 DNA reads TGTGCCAGCAGCCCGTGGAAACCGGGACAGGAGTCCTTCTATGGCTACACCTTC.

This clone has a handful of counts. The chain uses TRBV2 and TRBJ2-7, with D possibly matching TRBD1 (5 bases). CDR1 is SNHLY, CDR2 FYNNEI, per germline. Between the trimmed V and J ends, which lost 7 bases and 1 base, there was a span of 14 bases. The CDR3 sequence is 14 residues long. The CDR3 DNA is TGTGCCAGCACTAAAGTCAGGGCTTCCTACGAGCAGTACTTC. Translation: CASTKVRASYEQYF.

The chain is built from TRBV18 and TRBJ2-5; the D gene is possibly TRBD1 (5 bases). The ends were cut back, 3 bases at V and 0 bases at J, with 8 bases in the middle. CDR1 is KGHSH and CDR2 is LQKENI in the germline V gene. The CDR3 is made up of 14 amino acids. The CDR3 loop reads CASSPGQHQETQYF. The CDR3 DNA reads as TGTGCCAGCTCACCTGGACAACACCAAGAGACCCAGTACTTC.

The chain uses TRBV29-1 and TRBJ2-7, with 8 bases identical to TRBD1. The CDR3 length is 16 residues. Germline trimming cut 4 bases from V and 4 bases from J; bases unmatched to any gene: 15. CDR1 and CDR2 from the germline V gene are SQVTM and ANQGSEA. In DNA, the CDR3 is TGCAGCGTTGTGGATTACGGACAGGGAAATCCGTACGAGCAGTACTTC. As protein: CSVVDYGQGNPYEQYF.

The chain recombines TRBV7-2 with TRBJ1-6; D remains ambiguous. Germline V gene data show CDR1 as SGHTA and CDR2 as FQGNSA. The V end was cut by 5 bases, the J end by 10 bases, with 15 bases between. The CDR3 length is 14 residues. CDR3 sequence: CASSLYPGISPLHF. The CDR3, as DNA: TGTGCCAGCAGCCTTTATCCCGGGATATCACCCCTCCACTTT.

V is TRBV5-4 and J is TRBJ1-2, with unresolved D. The CDR3 length is 13 residues. Trimming left V 3 bases short and J 6 bases short, with 12 bases between. In germline, CDR1 is SGHNT, CDR2 YYREEE (reference sequence). CDR3 in DNA: TGTGCCAGCAGCTGGCGGGGTGGGGATGGCTACACCTTC. This codes for CASSWRGGDGYTF.

V gene TRBV2 combines with J gene TRBJ1-4; 7 nucleotides align to TRBD1. CDR1 SNHLY and CDR2 FYNNEI come from the germline V gene. V was clipped by 6 bases and J by 4 bases; unmatched bases: 5. The CDR3 has 14 amino acids. The CDR3 DNA sequence: TGTGCCAGCAGCGGCAGGGGGGTTAATGAAAAACTGTTTTTT. It codes for CASSGRGVNEKLFF.

In the case of this clone: The junction shows a germline mismatch at one end, possibly a read error. The genes are TRBV27 and TRBJ2-6; a possible D gene is TRBD1 (5 bases). The CDR3 is 18 residues long. CDR1 is MNHEY, CDR2 SMNVEV, per germline (reference sequence). The CDR3 nucleotides read TGTGCCAGCAGTTTATTCGCAGGGATTAGCTCTGGGGCCAACGGCCTGACTTTC. Translated, it gives CASSLFAGISSGANGLTF.

This clone was recorded once. The V gene is TRBV5-5, the J gene TRBJ2-7; a weak D match, TRBD1 (5 bases). The CDR3 has 14 amino acids. Germline CDR1 reads SGHKS; CDR2 reads YYEKEE (reference sequence). The germline V and J ends were trimmed by 3 bases and 3 bases, with 13 bases remaining between them. In DNA form, the CDR3 reads TGTGCCAGCAGCTACGACAGTAAGCACTACGAGCAGTACTTC. Translation: CASSYDSKHYEQYF.